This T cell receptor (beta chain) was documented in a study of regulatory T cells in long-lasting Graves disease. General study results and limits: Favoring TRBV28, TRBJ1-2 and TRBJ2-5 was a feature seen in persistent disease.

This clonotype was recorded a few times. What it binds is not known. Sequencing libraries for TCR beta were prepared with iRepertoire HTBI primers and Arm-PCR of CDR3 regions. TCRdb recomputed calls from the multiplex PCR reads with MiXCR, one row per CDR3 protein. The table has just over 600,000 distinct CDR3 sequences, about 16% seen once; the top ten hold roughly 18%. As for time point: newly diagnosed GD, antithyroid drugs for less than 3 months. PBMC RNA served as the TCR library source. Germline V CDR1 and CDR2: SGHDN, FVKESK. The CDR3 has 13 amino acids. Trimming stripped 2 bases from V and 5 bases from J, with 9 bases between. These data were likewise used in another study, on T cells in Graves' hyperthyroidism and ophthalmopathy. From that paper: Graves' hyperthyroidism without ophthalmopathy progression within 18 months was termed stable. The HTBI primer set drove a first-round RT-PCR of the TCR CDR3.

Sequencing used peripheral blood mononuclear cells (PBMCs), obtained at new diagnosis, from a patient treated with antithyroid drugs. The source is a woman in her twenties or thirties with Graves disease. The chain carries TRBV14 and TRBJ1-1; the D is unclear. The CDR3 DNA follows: TGTGCCAGCAGCCAATGGGGAAGAACTGAAGCTTTCTTT. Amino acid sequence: CASSQWGRTEAFF.